This T cell receptor beta chain came from a study of blood T cell repertoires in COVID-19. The protocol was immunoSEQ multiplex PCR, while the TCRdb copy is restricted to in-frame clones and leaves out a portion. The repertoire includes roughly 60,000 clones, more than 75% of them detected once, and under 8.5% sits in the top ten. V gave up 5 bases and J gave up 4 bases; unmatched junction bases: 15. Germline CDR1 is SGHNT and CDR2 is YENEEA. This CDR3 has 17 amino acids. The sequenced sample was peripheral blood. V usage is TRBV11-3 and J usage is TRBJ1-2, with 8 bases matching TRBD1. This sequence was found in a human donor with active COVID-19. The donor label of this sample is uncertain. CDR3 DNA: TGTGCCAGCAGCCCTCGGACAGGGTCCGGTACTGTCTATGGCTACACCTTC. Translated, it gives CASSPRTGSGTVYGYTF.